This T cell receptor (beta chain) came from a study of OX40 agonist ivuxolimab in advanced cancers. Study background: Patients received ivuxolimab, an agonistic anti-OX40 (CD134) antibody. Subjects had a mean age of around 60 years, with a range of roughly 20 to 79; almost 85% were male. A partial response was reached by three patients: one with hepatocellular carcinoma and two with cutaneous melanoma.

TCRdb's copy holds only in-frame clones and misses some; the assay was immunoSEQ multiplex PCR. This table holds approximately 82,000 clones, 80% to 90% found once. The germline V gene has CDR1 LNHDA and CDR2 SQIVND (reference sequence). With 6 bases clipped from V and 0 bases from J, the junction kept 7 bases outside the gene matches. CDR3 length: 17 amino acids. The timepoints at which blood was sampled were baseline, cycle 4 day 1, and cycle 7 day 1. The specimen was CD4+ or CD8+ T cells sorted from blood, collected in a trial of the OX40 agonist ivuxolimab. The chain is built from TRBV19 and TRBJ1-3; 11 bases agree with TRBD1. The sequence derives from an adult with an advanced solid tumor such as melanoma, head and neck, liver or kidney cancer. DNA of the CDR3: TGTGCCAGTAGATCCGGGACAGGGGGATTCTCTGGAAACACCATATATTTT. Translating it yields CASRSGTGGFSGNTIYF.